The rows below give T cell receptor beta chains drawn from one sample of a study of blood T cell repertoires in COVID-19. Sequenced by immunoSEQ multiplex PCR; TCRdb stores in-frame clones only, minus some. Of 200,000 to 250,000 clones listed, about four fifths were seen once; the top ten hold 2.5% to 3%. Material: peripheral blood. The receptors originated from a man in his fifties with active or convalescent COVID-19. Each CDR3 is given with its conserved first and last residue. Fields, in order: V gene, clone size, D gene, J gene, CDR3 DNA, CDR3 protein. The D gene is left open where the match is weak. Some rows have no size entry. The others give once, few or many, or a class for an expanded clone.

>TRBV6-5|.|.|TRBJ2-3
TGTGCCAGCAGGGCACAGCCTAGCACAGATACGCAGTATTTT
CASRAQPSTDTQYF
>TRBV11-2|.|.|TRBJ1-2
TGTGCCAGCAGCTTAGGGGGGCGAAATTATGGCTACACCTTC
CASSLGGRNYGYTF
>TRBV6-5|.|TRBD1|TRBJ2-7
TGTGCCAGCAGTCCTTGGCAGGGGGTCTCCTACGAGCAGTACTTC
CASSPWQGVSYEQYF
>TRBV27|many|.|TRBJ2-7
TGTGCCAGCAGTCTACAGATGTCCTTCGACTACGAGCAGTACTTC
CASSLQMSFDYEQYF
>TRBV6-1|.|.|TRBJ2-2
TGTGCCAGCAGTGAACTCAGAGCGGTACTGAACACCGGGGAGCTGTTTTTT
CASSELRAVLNTGELFF
>TRBV11-2|once|.|TRBJ1-1
TGTGCCAGCAGCTTAGACCAGAACACTGAAGCTTTCTTT
CASSLDQNTEAFF
>TRBV7-8|.|.|TRBJ1-1
TGTGCCAGCAGCCCAACAGCCTACACTGAAGCTTTCTTT
CASSPTAYTEAFF
>TRBV6-6|.|.|TRBJ1-1
TGTGCCAGCAGTAACGGACGGGGGAATGAGGACACTGAAGCTTTCTTT
CASSNGRGNEDTEAFF
>TRBV29-1|.|.|TRBJ2-7
TGCAGCGTTGAAGATCCTTTCGGCTACGAGCAGTACTTC
CSVEDPFGYEQYF
>TRBV30|.|.|TRBJ2-5
TGTGCCTGGAGTGTAATTGGGGCGAGTCTGGCTGAGACCCAGTACTTC
CAWSVIGASLAETQYF
>TRBV12-3/TRBV12-4|.|.|TRBJ1-1
TGTGCCAGCAGTTTATTTGGCAGGGAAGCTTTCTTT
CASSLFGREAFF
>TRBV19|.|TRBD2|TRBJ2-1
TGTGCCAGTAGTACCCGACTAGCGGGAGGACATGAGCAGTTCTTC
CASSTRLAGGHEQFF
>TRBV3-1/TRBV3-2|.|TRBD2|TRBJ2-5
TGTGCCAGCAGTCCCGGGACTAGTTCAGGGACCCAGTACTTC
CASSPGTSSGTQYF
>TRBV4-3|few|TRBD1|TRBJ1-4
TGCGCCAGCAGCCAAGATTATAGGACAGGGAATGAAAAACTGTTTTTT
CASSQDYRTGNEKLFF